These 17 T cell receptor beta chains were all obtained from the same sample, sequenced in a study of cytomegalovirus exposure and HLA in healthy donors. PCR used 60 Vbeta primers and 13 Jbeta primers. Measured with immunoSEQ multiplex PCR; TCRdb has only the in-frame clones, and not every one. The table has about 140,000 clones, 82% seen once. Sequenced input: PBMCs. The receptors shown here come from a middle-aged woman in good health and CMV-seronegative.

This chain connects TRBV5-1 to TRBJ2-7, with D hard to call. Germline V CDR1 and CDR2: SGHRS, YFSETQ. V dropped 0 bases and J dropped 4 bases, with 8 bases sitting between them. The CDR3 totals 13 residues. CDR3 nucleotide sequence: TGCGCCAGCAGCTTGGGCGAGGAGTACGAGCAGTACTTC. Its protein product is CASSLGEEYEQYF.

This clone appeared a few times. This sample includes further DNA sequences coding for the same CDR3. The gene calls are TRBV30 and TRBJ1-1; TRBD1 matches at 7 bases. The CDR3 loop spans 12 amino acids. CDR1 and CDR2 from the germline V gene are GTSNPN and SVGIG (reference sequence). V was clipped by 5 bases and J by 0 bases; unmatched bases: 0. The CDR3 loop is CAWDRVNTEAFF. DNA of the CDR3: TGTGCCTGGGACAGGGTGAACACTGAAGCTTTCTTT.

The chain has TRBV7-9 and TRBJ2-3; maybe TRBD1 (5 bases). The germline gives CDR1 SEHNR, CDR2 FQNEAQ (reference sequence). This CDR3 spans 13 amino acids. With 2 bases removed from V and 6 bases from J, the gap between germline ends came to 9 bases. The CDR3 nucleotides read TGTGCCAGCAGCTTAATCAGGGCGGATACGCAGTATTTT. The encoded protein is CASSLIRADTQYF. Drawing the rest from reference TRBV7-9 and TRBJ2-3, the complete variable domain is DTGVSQNPRHKITKRGQNVTFRCDPISEHNRLYWYRQTLGQGPEFLTYFQNEAQLEKSRLLSDRFSAERPKGSFSTLEIQRTEQGDSAMYLCASSLIRADTQYFGPGTRLTVL.

This clone has just a few counts. V gene TRBV6-1 combines with J gene TRBJ2-5; 8 bases are a match to TRBD2. The V segment lost 9 bases and the J segment 3 bases; nucleotides outside the gene matches: 9. CDR3 length: 14 amino acids. Germline CDR1 and CDR2: MNHNS and SASEGT. The CDR3 region is CARGGLVSKETQYF. The CDR3 DNA follows: TGTGCCAGGGGGGGACTAGTCAGTAAAGAGACCCAGTACTTC.

V usage is TRBV30 and J usage is TRBJ2-2; no clear D. Trimming stripped 8 bases from V and 5 bases from J, with 12 bases between. CDR3 length: 12 residues. Germline lookup yields CDR1 GTSNPN and CDR2 SVGIG (reference sequence). The CDR3 sequence is CAGPGVTGELFF. In DNA form, the CDR3 reads TGTGCCGGGCCAGGTGTGACCGGGGAGCTGTTTTTT.

This chain links TRBV21-1 with TRBJ2-1; the table's TRBD2 call for D was not verified on the DNA. TRBV21-1 is flagged as a pseudogene. The CDR3 runs 15 residues. The CDR3 region has the DNA TGTGCCAGCAGCAAAACTAGCGGGAGGATAAATGAGCAGTTCTTC. This translates into CASSKTSGRINEQFF.

This chain uses TRBV13 with TRBJ2-2, with D perhaps TRBD1 (7 bases). This CDR3 is 16 amino acids long. In germline, CDR1 is PRHDT, CDR2 FYEKMQ (reference sequence). Trimming cost V 5 bases and J 1 base, with 14 bases left between them. The CDR3 here is CASSPRGVGNTGELFF. The CDR3 bases are TGTGCCAGCAGCCCCAGGGGGGTAGGGAACACCGGGGAGCTGTTTTTT.

The chain links TRBV27 to TRBJ2-3; 7 bases are shared with TRBD2. V gave up 4 bases and J gave up 6 bases; unmatched junction bases: 10. The CDR3 contains 15 residues. Germline V gene lookup returns CDR1 MNHEY and CDR2 SMNVEV (reference sequence). The CDR3 DNA is TGTGCCAGCAGTTCCCTTGGCGGGAGAACGGATACGCAGTATTTT. It is translated as CASSSLGGRTDTQYF.

This chain connects TRBV27 to TRBJ2-7; 7 positions match TRBD2. Germline loops: CDR1 MNHEY, CDR2 SMNVEV (reference sequence). Losses at the gene ends were 0 bases for V and 2 bases for J; bases not matched to a gene: 7. CDR3 size: 16 residues. The CDR3, as DNA: TGTGCCAGCAGTTTATCGGTGCCCGGGACTACCTACGAGCAGTACTTC. It specifies CASSLSVPGTTYEQYF.

This clone showed up just once. The rearrangement uses TRBV9 and TRBJ1-3; 8 nucleotides align to TRBD1. V dropped 4 bases and J dropped 1; count of bases not matched to a gene: 7. The CDR3 has 16 residues. Looked up from germline, CDR1 is SGDLS and CDR2 is YYNGEE. CDR3 loop: CASSPTGGISGNTIYF. The CDR3 DNA follows: TGTGCCAGCAGCCCTACAGGGGGTATTTCTGGAAACACCATATATTTT.

The chain has TRBV28 and TRBJ2-1, with TRBD2 matching 9 bases. J was trimmed by 13 bases and V by 5 bases; bases with no gene match: 15. Germline V CDR1 and CDR2: MDHEN, SYDVKM. The CDR3 contains 15 residues. The CDR3 loop is CASSTPDLGGRAQFF. The CDR3 DNA reads TGTGCCAGCAGTACCCCGGATCTGGGCGGGAGGGCCCAGTTCTTC.

The CDR3, as DNA: TGTGCCAGCAGCTTACGGCTAGCGGGAGAGCGTGAGACCCAGTACTTC. Translated, it gives CASSLRLAGERETQYF. This chain joins TRBV7-9 and TRBJ2-5; the match to TRBD2 covers 10 bases. The V gene's germline CDR1 is SEHNR and CDR2 FQNEAQ (reference sequence). The CDR3 is made up of 16 amino acids. Unmatched junction bases numbered 8, after V lost 2 bases and J lost 5 bases.

The J gene is TRBJ2-3, the V gene TRBV21-1; the table gives TRBD1 as D, unverified against the DNA. TRBV21-1 is labeled a pseudogene. The CDR3 is 14 residues long. CDR3 nucleotides: TGTGCCAGCGCAACCCAGGGAAGCACAGATACGCAGTATTTT. Its protein is CASATQGSTDTQYF.

The J gene is TRBJ2-1, the V gene TRBV9; 12 bases match TRBD2. V gave up 4 bases and J gave up 8 bases; unmatched junction bases: 7. The CDR3 loop spans 15 amino acids. CDR1 SGDLS and CDR2 YYNGEE come from the germline V gene. The CDR3 is CASSPRLAGVHEQFF. CDR3 in DNA: TGTGCCAGCAGCCCCAGACTAGCGGGAGTCCATGAGCAGTTCTTC. Full variable domain (outside the CDR3, taken from reference TRBV9 and TRBJ2-1): DSGVTQTPKHLITATGQRVTLRCSPRSGDLSVYWYQQSLDQGLQFLIQYYNGEERAKGNILERFSAQQFPDLHSELNLSSLELGDSALYFCASSPRLAGVHEQFFGPGTRLTVL.

This clone came up a few times. J is TRBJ2-2 and V is TRBV6-5; D is uncertain. The CDR3 loop spans 13 amino acids. The germline V and J ends were trimmed by 6 bases and 0 bases, with 5 bases remaining between them. The germline V gene encodes CDR1 MNHEY and CDR2 SVGAGI. This CDR3 reads CASSQSNTGELFF. The CDR3 nucleotides read TGTGCCAGCAGCCAGTCGAACACCGGGGAGCTGTTTTTT.

The chain carries TRBV25-1 and TRBJ2-1; 7 bases line up with TRBD1. The CDR3 consists of 13 residues. Germline loops: CDR1 MGHDK, CDR2 SYGVNS. The V and J ends lost 4 bases and 12 bases, in that order; junction bases with no gene match: 9. The CDR3 DNA is TGTGCCAGCAGTGCCGAAATTTGGGACAGGCAGTTCTTC. Translation gives CASSAEIWDRQFF.

This rearrangement joins TRBV10-1 to TRBJ1-4; D perhaps matches TRBD1 (5 bases). This CDR3 has 13 amino acids. V lost 3 bases and J lost 7, with 9 bases in between. CDR1 and CDR2 (germline): WNHNN, SYGVQD (reference sequence). CDR3: CASSDPGFEKLFF. The CDR3 region has the DNA TGCGCCAGCAGTGATCCAGGGTTTGAAAAACTGTTTTTT.